The source of this T cell receptor (beta chain) is a study of CD8 T cells in ankylosing spondylitis. Study-level results: Within matched ankylosing spondylitis synovial fluid, disease-linked clones were reportedly significantly enriched. Made up of eight highly homologous variants, a TCR beta motif appeared characteristic of ankylosing spondylitis blood.

This clonotype was seen a few times. Its antigen is undetermined. In making TCR beta libraries, quantitative 5'-RACE with molecular barcodes was used. TCRdb reprocessed the 5' RACE reads with MiXCR, giving one entry per CDR3 protein. This table has 750,000 to 850,000 distinct CDR3 sequences, 12% appearing once. The CDR3 contains 14 residues. Trimming left V 2 bases short and J 7 bases short, with 12 bases between. In germline, CDR1 is SGHDT, CDR2 YYEEEE. Sequencing was carried out using blood, either unsorted or a sorted T cell fraction (not recorded which). J is TRBJ2-2 and V is TRBV5-6; D may be TRBD2 (7 bases). The receptor's source is a male donor with ankylosing spondylitis. CDR3 residues: CASSFHREGGELFF. DNA of the CDR3: TGTGCCAGCAGCTTTCACAGGGAGGGCGGGGAGCTGTTTTTT.